The present entry profiles one T cell receptor beta chain with its context. Its target is not known. The data originate from a study of response to subunit inactivated influenza vaccine. TCRdb recomputed calls from the RT-PCR reads with MiXCR, one row per CDR3 protein. The table includes 530,000 or so distinct CDR3 sequences, 14% detected once. Findings and limits, study-wide: Authors suggested each seasonal influenza vaccination recruits few new T cells.

The receptor was isolated from a man between 50 and 59 years old who received an inactivated influenza vaccine. This material consisted of PBMCs from blood, taken roughly 12 days after vaccination.

The CDR3 DNA reads as TGCGCCAGCAGCCCCGACAGCCCTAGCGGGGGGGCCGTAGATACGCAGTATTTT. Translated: CASSPDSPSGGAVDTQYF. The V gene is TRBV4-1, the J gene TRBJ2-3; 12 bases fit TRBD2. This CDR3 is 18 amino acids long. Germline lookup yields CDR1 MGHRA and CDR2 YSYEKL. Trimming cost V 4 bases and J 5 bases; bases outside gene matches: 13.